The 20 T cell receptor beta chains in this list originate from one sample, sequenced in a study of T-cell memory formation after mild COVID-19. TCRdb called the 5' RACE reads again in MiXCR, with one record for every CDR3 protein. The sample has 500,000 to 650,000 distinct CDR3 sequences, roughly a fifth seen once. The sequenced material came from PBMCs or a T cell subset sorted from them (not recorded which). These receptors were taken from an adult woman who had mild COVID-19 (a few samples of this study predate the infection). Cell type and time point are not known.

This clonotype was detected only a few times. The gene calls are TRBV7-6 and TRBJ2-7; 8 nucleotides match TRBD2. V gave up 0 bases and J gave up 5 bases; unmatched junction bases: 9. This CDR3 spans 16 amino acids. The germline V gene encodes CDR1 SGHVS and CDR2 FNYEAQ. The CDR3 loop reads CASSLAGAGVWDEQYF. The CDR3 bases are TGTGCCAGCAGCTTAGCGGGAGCGGGGGTATGGGACGAGCAGTACTTC. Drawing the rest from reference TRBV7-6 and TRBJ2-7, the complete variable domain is GAGVSQSPRYKVTKRGQDVALRCDPISGHVSLYWYRQALGQGPEFLTYFNYEAQQDKSGLPNDRFSAERPEGSISTLTIQRTEQRDSAMYRCASSLAGAGVWDEQYFGPGTRLTVT.

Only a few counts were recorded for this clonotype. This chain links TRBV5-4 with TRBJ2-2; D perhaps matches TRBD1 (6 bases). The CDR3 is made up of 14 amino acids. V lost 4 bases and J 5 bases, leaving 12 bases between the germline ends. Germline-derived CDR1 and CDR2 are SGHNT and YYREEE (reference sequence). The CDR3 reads CASSTRDITGELFF. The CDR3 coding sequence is TGTGCCAGCAGCACCCGGGACATTACCGGGGAGCTGTTTTTT.

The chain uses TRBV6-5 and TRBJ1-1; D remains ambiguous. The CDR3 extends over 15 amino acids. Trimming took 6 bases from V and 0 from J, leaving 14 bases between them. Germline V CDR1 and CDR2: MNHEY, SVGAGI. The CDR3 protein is CASSLRHLLNTEAFF. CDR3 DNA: TGTGCCAGCAGCCTGCGGCACCTTTTGAACACTGAAGCTTTCTTT.

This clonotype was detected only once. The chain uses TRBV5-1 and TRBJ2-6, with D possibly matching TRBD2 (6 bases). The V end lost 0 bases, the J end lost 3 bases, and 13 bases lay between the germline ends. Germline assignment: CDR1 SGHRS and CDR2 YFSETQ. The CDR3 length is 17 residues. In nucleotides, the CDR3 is TGCGCCAGCAGCTTGGCCGCGGGATACTATGGGGCCAACGTCCTGACTTTC. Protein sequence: CASSLAAGYYGANVLTF.

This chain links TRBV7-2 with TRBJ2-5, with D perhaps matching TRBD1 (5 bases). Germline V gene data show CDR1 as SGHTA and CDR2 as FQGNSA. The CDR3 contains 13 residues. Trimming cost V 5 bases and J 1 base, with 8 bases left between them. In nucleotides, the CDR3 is TGTGCCAGCAGCCAGGACATCCAAGAGACCCAGTACTTC. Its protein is CASSQDIQETQYF.

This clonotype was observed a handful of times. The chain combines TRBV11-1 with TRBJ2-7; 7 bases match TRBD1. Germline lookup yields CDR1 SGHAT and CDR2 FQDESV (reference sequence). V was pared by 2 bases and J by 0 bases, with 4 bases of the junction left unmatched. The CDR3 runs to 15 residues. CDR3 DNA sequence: TGTGCCAGCAGCTTATTGGGACAGAGCTCCTACGAGCAGTACTTC. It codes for CASSLLGQSSYEQYF.

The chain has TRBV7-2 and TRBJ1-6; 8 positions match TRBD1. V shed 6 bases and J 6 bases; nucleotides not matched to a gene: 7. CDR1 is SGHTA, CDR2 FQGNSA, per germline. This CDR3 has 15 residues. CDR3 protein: CASRQGAFPNSPLHF. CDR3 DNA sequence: TGTGCCAGCAGGCAGGGGGCCTTTCCTAATTCACCCCTCCACTTT.

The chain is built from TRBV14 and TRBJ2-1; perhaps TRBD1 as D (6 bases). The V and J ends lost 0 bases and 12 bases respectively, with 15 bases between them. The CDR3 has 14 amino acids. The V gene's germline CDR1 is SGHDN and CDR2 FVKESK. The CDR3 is CASSQDQGLVRQFF. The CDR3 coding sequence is TGTGCCAGCAGCCAAGATCAGGGGCTGGTACGGCAGTTCTTC. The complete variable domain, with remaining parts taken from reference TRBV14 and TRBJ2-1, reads EAGVTQFPSHSVIEKGQTVTLRCDPISGHDNLYWYRRVMGKEIKFLLHFVKESKQDESGMPNNRFLAERTGGTYSTLKVQPAELEDSGVYFCASSQDQGLVRQFFGPGTRLTVL.

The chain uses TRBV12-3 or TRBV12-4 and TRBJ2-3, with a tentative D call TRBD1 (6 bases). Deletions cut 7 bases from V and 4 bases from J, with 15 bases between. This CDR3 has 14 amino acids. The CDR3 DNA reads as TGTGCCAGCATGGCCTGGGGACAAGCAGATACGCAGTATTTT. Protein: CASMAWGQADTQYF.

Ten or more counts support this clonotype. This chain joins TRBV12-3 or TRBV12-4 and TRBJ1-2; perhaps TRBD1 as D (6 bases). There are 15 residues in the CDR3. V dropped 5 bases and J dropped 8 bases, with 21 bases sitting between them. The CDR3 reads CASSQLTSGVLGYTF. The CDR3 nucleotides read TGTGCCAGCAGTCAACTAACGTCAGGGGTTTTGGGCTACACCTTC.

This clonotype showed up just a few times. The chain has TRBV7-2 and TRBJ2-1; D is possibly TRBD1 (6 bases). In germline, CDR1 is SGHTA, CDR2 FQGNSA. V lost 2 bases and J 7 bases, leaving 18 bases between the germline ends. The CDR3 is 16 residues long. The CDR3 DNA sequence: TGTGCCAGCAGCTTATTATCGCGGGTCAGGGGAAATGAGCAGTTCTTC. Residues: CASSLLSRVRGNEQFF.

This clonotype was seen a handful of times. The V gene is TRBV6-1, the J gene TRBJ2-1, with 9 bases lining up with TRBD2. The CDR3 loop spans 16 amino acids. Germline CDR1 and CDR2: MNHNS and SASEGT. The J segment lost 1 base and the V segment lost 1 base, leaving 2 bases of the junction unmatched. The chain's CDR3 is CASSEEAGGSYNEQFF. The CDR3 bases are TGTGCCAGCAGTGAAGAAGCGGGAGGATCCTACAATGAGCAGTTCTTC.

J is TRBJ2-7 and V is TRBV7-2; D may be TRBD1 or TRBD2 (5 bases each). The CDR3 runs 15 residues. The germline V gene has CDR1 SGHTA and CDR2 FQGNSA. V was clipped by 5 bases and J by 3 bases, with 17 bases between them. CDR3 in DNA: TGTGCCAGCAGCCTATCCGGGGACCTATTCTACGAGCAGTACTTC. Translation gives CASSLSGDLFYEQYF.

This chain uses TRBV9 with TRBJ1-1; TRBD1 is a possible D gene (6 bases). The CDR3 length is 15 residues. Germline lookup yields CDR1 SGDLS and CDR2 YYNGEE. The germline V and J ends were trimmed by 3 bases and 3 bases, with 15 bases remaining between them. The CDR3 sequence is CASSASRGADTEAFF. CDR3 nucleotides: TGTGCCAGCAGCGCCTCCCGGGGGGCAGACACTGAAGCTTTCTTT.

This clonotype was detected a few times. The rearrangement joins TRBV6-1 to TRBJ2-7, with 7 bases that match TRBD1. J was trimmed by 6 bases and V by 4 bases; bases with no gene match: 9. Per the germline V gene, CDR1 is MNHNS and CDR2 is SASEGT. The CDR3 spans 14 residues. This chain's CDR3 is CASSATNRGGEQYF. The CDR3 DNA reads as TGTGCCAGCAGTGCCACCAACAGGGGCGGCGAGCAGTACTTC.

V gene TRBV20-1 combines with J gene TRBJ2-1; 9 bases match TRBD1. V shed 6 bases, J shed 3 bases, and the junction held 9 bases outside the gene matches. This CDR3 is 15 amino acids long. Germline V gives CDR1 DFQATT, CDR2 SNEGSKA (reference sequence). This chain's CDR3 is CSAVSGTGRYNEQFF. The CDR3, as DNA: TGCAGTGCCGTTTCCGGGACAGGGCGCTACAATGAGCAGTTCTTC.

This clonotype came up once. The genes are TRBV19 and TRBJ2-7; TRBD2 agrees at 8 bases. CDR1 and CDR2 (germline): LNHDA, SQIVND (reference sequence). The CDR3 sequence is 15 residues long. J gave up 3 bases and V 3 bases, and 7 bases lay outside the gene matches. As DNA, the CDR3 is TGTGCCAGTAGTATCGGGGGGGCGAGGAACTACGAGCAGTACTTC. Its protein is CASSIGGARNYEQYF.

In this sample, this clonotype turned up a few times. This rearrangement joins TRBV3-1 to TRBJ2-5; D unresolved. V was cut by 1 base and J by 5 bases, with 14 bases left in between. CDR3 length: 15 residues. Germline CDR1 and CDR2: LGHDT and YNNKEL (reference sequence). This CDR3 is CASSQVDPLGETQYF. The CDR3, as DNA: TGTGCCAGCAGCCAAGTCGATCCCCTCGGGGAGACCCAGTACTTC.

CDR3 amino acids: CAGTGGFYEQYF. The DNA for the CDR3 is TGTGCCGGGACAGGGGGCTTTTACGAGCAGTACTTC. This chain links TRBV21-1 with TRBJ2-7; the table assigns TRBD1, which was not confirmed against the DNA. TRBV21-1 is a pseudogene locus. The CDR3 is 12 amino acids.

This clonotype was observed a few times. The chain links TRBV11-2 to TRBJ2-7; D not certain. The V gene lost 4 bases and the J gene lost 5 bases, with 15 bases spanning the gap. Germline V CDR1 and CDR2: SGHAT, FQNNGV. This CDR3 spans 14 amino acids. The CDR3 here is CASSSLRQPNEQYF. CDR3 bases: TGTGCCAGCAGCTCCCTCCGGCAGCCCAACGAGCAGTACTTC.